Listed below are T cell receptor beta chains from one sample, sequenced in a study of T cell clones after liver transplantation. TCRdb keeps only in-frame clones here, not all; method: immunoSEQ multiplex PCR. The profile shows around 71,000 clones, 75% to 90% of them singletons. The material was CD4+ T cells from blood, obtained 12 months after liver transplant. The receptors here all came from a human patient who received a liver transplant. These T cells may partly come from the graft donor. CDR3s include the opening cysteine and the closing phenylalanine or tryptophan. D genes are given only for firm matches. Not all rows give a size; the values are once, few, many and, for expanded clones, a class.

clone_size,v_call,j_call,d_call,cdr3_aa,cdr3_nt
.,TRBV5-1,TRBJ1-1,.,CASSLTLITENTEAFF,TGCGCCAGCAGCTTGACTTTAATCACAGAGAACACTGAAGCTTTCTTT
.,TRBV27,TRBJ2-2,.,CASSTSHQVRELFF,TGTGCCAGCAGTACCTCACATCAGGTACGGGAGCTGTTTTTT
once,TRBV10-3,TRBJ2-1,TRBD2,CAISETTSGSTNEQFF,TGTGCCATCAGTGAGACGACTAGCGGGAGCACCAATGAGCAGTTCTTC
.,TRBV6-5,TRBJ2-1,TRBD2,CASSSPGLAGGKKFF,TGTGCCAGCAGTTCACCGGGACTAGCGGGAGGAAAAAAGTTCTTC
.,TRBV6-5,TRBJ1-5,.,CASSYSSNQPQHF,TGTGCCAGCAGTTACTCGAGTAATCAGCCCCAGCATTTT
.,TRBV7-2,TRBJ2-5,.,CASSLVSLNQETQYF,TGTGCCAGCAGCTTAGTATCTTTAAACCAAGAGACCCAGTACTTC
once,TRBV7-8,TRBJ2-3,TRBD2,CASNPGGQDTQYF,TGTGCCAGTAATCCGGGGGGGCAAGATACGCAGTATTTT
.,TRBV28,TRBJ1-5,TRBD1,CASSLLDRVANQPQHF,TGTGCCAGCAGCCTACTAGACAGGGTGGCCAATCAGCCCCAGCATTTT
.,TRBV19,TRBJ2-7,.,CASSWGRNEQYF,TGTGCCAGTAGTTGGGGGCGAAACGAGCAGTACTTC
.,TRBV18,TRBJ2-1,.,CASSPPQGEQFF,TGTGCCAGCTCACCCCCGCAGGGTGAGCAGTTCTTC
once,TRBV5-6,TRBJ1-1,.,CASSLVGNSLNTEAFF,TGTGCCAGCAGCCTGGTTGGAAACAGCCTGAACACTGAAGCTTTCTTT
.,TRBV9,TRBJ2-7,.,CASSPDYPGEQYF,TGTGCCAGCAGCCCTGACTACCCCGGAGAGCAGTACTTC
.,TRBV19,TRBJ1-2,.,CASSIIGQTYGYTF,TGTGCCAGTAGTATTATCGGACAGACATATGGCTACACCTTC
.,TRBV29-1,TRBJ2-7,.,CSGPTETYEQYF,TGCAGCGGGCCCACAGAGACCTACGAGCAGTACTTC
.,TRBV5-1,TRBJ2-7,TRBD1,CASSLKPGQGDYEQYF,TGCGCCAGCAGTTTAAAGCCGGGACAGGGGGACTACGAGCAGTACTTC
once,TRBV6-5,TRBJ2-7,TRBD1,CASSPRQGSSYEQYF,TGTGCCAGCAGTCCGAGACAGGGATCATCCTACGAGCAGTACTTC
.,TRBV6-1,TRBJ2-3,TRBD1,CASSEEGQGAADTQYF,TGTGCCAGCAGTGAAGAGGGCCAGGGGGCGGCAGATACGCAGTATTTT
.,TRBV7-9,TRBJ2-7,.,CASSFPEGGVKYF,TGTGCCAGCAGCTTCCCGGAAGGAGGAGTTAAGTACTTC
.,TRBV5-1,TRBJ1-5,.,CASSLMPNSNQPQHF,TGCGCCAGCAGCTTGATGCCTAATAGCAATCAGCCCCAGCATTTT
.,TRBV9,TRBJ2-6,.,CASSPLGQGGLAGANVLTF,TGTGCCAGCAGCCCTCTCGGACAGGGAGGGCTGGCTGGGGCCAACGTCCTGACTTTC
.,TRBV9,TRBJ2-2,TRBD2,CASSRLAGGITGELFF,TGTGCCAGCAGCCGACTAGCGGGAGGCATCACCGGGGAGCTGTTTTTT
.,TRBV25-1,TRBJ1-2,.,CASSELQSAYGYTF,TGTGCCAGCAGTGAGTTGCAGTCAGCCTATGGCTACACCTTC
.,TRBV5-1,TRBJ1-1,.,CASSLRASGTLNTEAFF,TGCGCCAGCAGCTTGAGGGCCTCCGGGACACTGAACACTGAAGCTTTCTTT
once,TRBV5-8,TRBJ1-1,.,CASISQVGTEAFF,TGTGCCAGCATTTCCCAGGTCGGCACTGAAGCTTTCTTT
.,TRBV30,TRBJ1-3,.,CAWSGSFGNTIYF,TGTGCCTGGAGCGGGTCTTTTGGAAACACCATATATTTT